The 13 T cell receptor beta chains presented below share a single source sample, sequenced in a study of T cells in Graves' hyperthyroidism and ophthalmopathy. Amplified TCR beta CDR3 regions came from RNA transcripts. An initial round of RT-PCR targeting the TCR CDR3 relied on the HTBI primer set. TCRdb used MiXCR to reprocess the multiplex PCR reads, holding one entry per CDR3 protein. The sample consists of some 500,000 distinct CDR3 sequences, about 15% of them appearing once. Sequencing input: blood. These receptors were obtained from a woman younger than 30 with Graves' hyperthyroidism.

As for this clonotype: At one end, the junction sequence differs from germline, possibly due to a read error. The genes are TRBV19 and TRBJ1-3; 8 nucleotides align to TRBD1. This CDR3 region has 15 residues. The germline gives CDR1 LNHDA, CDR2 SQIVND (reference sequence). The CDR3 region is CASRDRERSENTIYF. The CDR3 DNA is TGTGCCAGTAGGGACAGGGAACGCTCTGAAAACACCATATATTTT.

The chain links TRBV6-2 or TRBV6-3 to TRBJ1-2; maybe TRBD1 (5 bases). The CDR3 is made up of 13 amino acids. Trimming removed 7 bases at V and 8 bases at J, with 17 bases between. The germline V gene encodes CDR1 MNHEY and CDR2 SVGEGT. The CDR3 DNA reads as TGTGCCAGCAAGATCGACAGCGGGCGAGGCTACACCTTC. Translating gives CASKIDSGRGYTF.

This clonotype was counted ten times or more. The rearrangement links TRBV27 to TRBJ2-2; D unresolved. Looked up from germline, CDR1 is MNHEY and CDR2 is SMNVEV (reference sequence). CDR3 length: 14 residues. V lost 0 bases to trimming and J lost 4 bases, with 6 bases between them. The chain's CDR3 is CASSLSLSTGELFF. CDR3 coding DNA: TGTGCCAGCAGTTTATCCCTAAGCACCGGGGAGCTGTTTTTT.

This clonotype showed up many times. The chain uses TRBV12-3 or TRBV12-4 and TRBJ2-7; possible D gene TRBD2, 5 bases. The CDR3 has 13 residues. The V end lost 3 bases, the J end lost 2 bases, and 8 bases lay between the germline ends. This CDR3 reads CASSFRGTYEQYV. The CDR3 DNA reads TGTGCCAGCAGTTTTAGAGGGACCTACGAGCAGTACGTC.

The sample holds many counts of this clonotype. This rearrangement joins TRBV4-1 to TRBJ2-5, with D possibly being TRBD1 or TRBD2 (5 bases each). Germline V gene sequence: CDR1 MGHRA, CDR2 YSYEKL. This CDR3 has 16 amino acids. V was clipped by 0 bases and J by 3 bases, with 14 bases between them. As DNA, the CDR3 is TGCGCCAGCAGCCAAGAGGGGGTACAGTTTAAAGAGACCCAGTACTTC. It codes for CASSQEGVQFKETQYF.

The table lists this clonotype with a few counts. This chain links TRBV6-1 with TRBJ2-2; 11 bases align to TRBD2. J gave up 7 bases and V 2 bases, and 9 bases lay outside the gene matches. CDR3 length: 17 residues. The V gene's germline CDR1 is MNHNS and CDR2 SASEGT. CDR3 sequence (DNA): TGTGCCAGCAGTGAAAAGTATAGCGGGAGGGCCGTCGGGGAGCTGTTTTTT. Protein product: CASSEKYSGRAVGELFF.

This clonotype was observed a handful of times. This chain links TRBV9 with TRBJ2-2; 10 bases line up with TRBD2. V lost 4 bases to trimming and J lost 7 bases; unmatched junction nucleotides: 19. CDR3 length: 19 residues. Looked up from germline, CDR1 is SGDLS and CDR2 is YYNGEE. DNA of the CDR3: TGTGCCAGCAGCCCGGTTGGTAGCGGGAGGCGAGTGAGTATCGGGGAGCTGTTTTTT. Its translation: CASSPVGSGRRVSIGELFF.

This clonotype has ten or more counts. This chain connects TRBV12-3 or TRBV12-4 to TRBJ2-1, with TRBD2 matching over 9 bases. V lost 6 bases to trimming and J lost 4 bases; unmatched junction nucleotides: 10. The CDR3 covers 16 residues. CDR3 in DNA: TGTGCCAGCAGCCCTATTGGCGGGAGGGTATACAATGAGCAGTTCTTC. It yields the protein CASSPIGGRVYNEQFF.

This clonotype was detected ten times or more. The rearrangement links TRBV27 to TRBJ1-2; TRBD1 is a possible D gene (5 bases). CDR1 is MNHEY and CDR2 is SMNVEV in the germline V gene (reference sequence). V was trimmed by 4 bases and J by 1 base, leaving 7 bases between them. The CDR3 is 13 amino acids. CDR3 sequence: CASSWGSNYGYTF. CDR3 nucleotides: TGTGCCAGCAGTTGGGGCAGTAACTATGGCTACACCTTC.

This clonotype was picked up a small number of times. The chain joins TRBV18 to TRBJ1-4; unclear D gene. Germline CDR1 is KGHSH and CDR2 is LQKENI. V was shortened by 4 bases and J by 0 bases, with 6 bases between the two germline ends. The length of the CDR3 is 14 residues. CDR3 amino acids: CASSHSSTNEKLFF. CDR3 coding DNA: TGTGCCAGCTCACACAGTTCAACTAATGAAAAACTGTTTTTT. The variable domain in full, completed from reference TRBV18 and TRBJ1-4, reads NAGVMQNPRHLVRRRGQEARLRCSPMKGHSHVYWYRQLPEEGLKFMVYLQKENIIDESGMPKERFSAEFPKEGPSILRIQQVVRGDSAAYFCASSHSSTNEKLFFGSGTQLSVL.

The sample holds a few counts of this clonotype. This sequence joins TRBV20-1 and TRBJ2-7, with a possible D match to TRBD2 (5 bases). The CDR3 is 14 residues long. Trimming cost V 3 bases and J 3 bases, with 15 bases left between them. Germline lookup yields CDR1 DFQATT and CDR2 SNEGSKA (reference sequence). DNA of the CDR3: TGCAGTGCTAGGAAGGAAACTAGTAGCTACGAGCAGTACTTC. Encoded protein: CSARKETSSYEQYF.

A few counts support this clonotype. The V and J genes are TRBV29-1 and TRBJ1-1, with 7 bases that match TRBD1. J lost 10 bases, V lost 3 bases, and 5 bases had no gene match. The germline V gene has CDR1 SQVTM and CDR2 ANQGSEA. The CDR3 is 11 amino acids. This chain's CDR3 is CSVDTGVSAFF. CDR3 in DNA: TGCAGCGTTGATACAGGGGTGTCAGCTTTCTTT. Based on the CDR3 plus reference TRBV29-1 and TRBJ1-1, the full variable domain is SAVISQKPSRDICQRGTSLTIQCQVDSQVTMMFWYRQQPGQSLTLIATANQGSEATYESGFVIDKFPISRPNLTFSTLTVSNMSPEDSSIYLCSVDTGVSAFFGQGTRLTVV.

This clonotype was counted only a few times. The chain couples TRBV5-1 to TRBJ2-2, with D unresolved. V was shortened by 4 bases and J by 9 bases, with 16 bases between the two germline ends. CDR3 length: 14 amino acids. The germline CDR1 and CDR2 sequences are SGHRS and YFSETQ. CDR3 sequence: CASSLDTSVRELFF. The CDR3, as DNA: TGCGCCAGCAGCCTCGACACCTCAGTAAGGGAGCTGTTTTTT.